This TCR beta chain emerged from a study of blood T cell repertoires in COVID-19. Method: immunoSEQ multiplex PCR; TCRdb's copy keeps in-frame clones and lacks some. Of around 16,000 clones listed, 88% are singletons. The origin of this receptor is a human donor in a cohort sampled during active COVID-19. The material sequenced was peripheral blood.

The CDR3 DNA sequence: TGTGCCACCGCGCCCGATTCGTCAGGGTTGAGCACCTTC. It encodes CATAPDSSGLSTF. The rearrangement links TRBV15 to TRBJ1-2, with D perhaps matching TRBD1 (5 bases). This CDR3 is built from 13 residues. Per germline, CDR1 LNHNV and CDR2 YYDKDF (reference sequence). V gave up 8 bases and J gave up 13 bases, with 23 bases separating them.